The 3 T cell receptor beta chains presented below share a single source sample, sequenced in a study of Ad26.COV2.S vaccination and SARS-CoV-2 variants. Clones were read by immunoSEQ multiplex PCR, and TCRdb kept only the in-frame ones, dropping some. This table has 300,000 to 400,000 clones, approximately 87% appearing once. Treatment reported: 15 to 20 received Ad26.COV2.S at low or high dose, single or two shots; about 5 received placebo; per-sample allocation not given. It was on day 63 after the first vaccine or placebo injection that samples were taken. Sequencing was performed on peripheral blood, taken in a trial of Ad26.COV2.S vaccine versus placebo. All receptors come from a person between 18 and 60 years old who received the Ad26.COV2.S COVID-19 vaccine or a placebo.

CDR3 bases: TGTGCCAGCAGTTACCAAGGGGCGGACTATGGCTACACCTTC. This gives the protein CASSYQGADYGYTF. V is TRBV6-2 or TRBV6-3 and J is TRBJ1-2; perhaps TRBD1 as D (5 bases). Looked up from germline, CDR1 is MNHEY and CDR2 is SVGEGT. CDR3 size: 14 residues. V dropped 2 bases and J dropped 3 bases, with 10 bases sitting between them.

V and J are TRBV19 and TRBJ1-3; a weak D match, TRBD1 (5 bases). The V and J ends lost 4 bases and 4 bases respectively, with 11 bases between them. The CDR3 totals 14 residues. Per germline, CDR1 LNHDA and CDR2 SQIVND (reference sequence). Here the CDR3 reads CASSRQGSGNTIYF. CDR3 DNA: TGTGCCAGTAGTAGGCAGGGTTCCGGAAACACCATATATTTT.

The J gene is TRBJ1-1, the V gene TRBV9, with a weak D call TRBD1 (6 bases). The V end was cut by 0 bases, the J end by 4 bases, with 13 bases between. CDR3 length equals 15 residues. Germline CDR1 is SGDLS and CDR2 is YYNGEE. DNA for the CDR3: TGTGCCAGCAGCGTAGCTACAGGGACGGCCACTGAAGCTTTCTTT. Its translation: CASSVATGTATEAFF.